The 27 T cell receptor beta chains reported below all come from one sample, sequenced in a study of blood T cell repertoires in COVID-19. Measured with immunoSEQ multiplex PCR; TCRdb has only the in-frame clones, and not every one. The sample carries roughly 230,000 clones, 81% recorded once. Input material: peripheral blood. These receptor sequences come from a woman over 75 with acute or convalescent COVID-19.

The V call is TRBV5-4, the J call TRBJ1-1; D remains unclear. V was trimmed by 4 bases and J by 11 bases, leaving 21 bases between them. CDR3 size: 14 residues. CDR1 and CDR2 (germline): SGHNT, YYREEE (reference sequence). The CDR3 coding sequence is TGTGCCAGCAGCGGTCCGGGTTCGGAAGAACGGGCTTTCTTT. Its protein product is CASSGPGSEERAFF.

The chain combines TRBV4-2 with TRBJ1-1, with 11 bases lining up with TRBD1. J gave up 2 bases and V 4 bases, and 3 bases lay outside the gene matches. Germline values: CDR1 LGHNA, CDR2 YNFKEQ. CDR3 length equals 15 residues. The CDR3 nucleotides are TGTGCCAGCAGCCCGGGACAGGGGGTCAACACTGAAGCTTTCTTT. It yields the protein CASSPGQGVNTEAFF.

The genes are TRBV10-2 and TRBJ1-5; 7 bases agree with TRBD1. The CDR3 has 16 residues. Germline V gene data show CDR1 as WSHSY and CDR2 as SAAADI. Losses at the gene ends were 6 bases for V and 1 base for J; bases not matched to a gene: 9. The CDR3 coding sequence is TGCGCCAGCAGCCCTTGGGCAGGGGGAAGCAATCAGCCCCAGCATTTT. Residues: CASSPWAGGSNQPQHF.

The chain employs TRBV28 and TRBJ1-6; 10 bases align to TRBD1. J lost 8 bases, V lost 6 bases, and 13 bases had no gene match. CDR1 MDHEN and CDR2 SYDVKM come from the germline V gene. The CDR3 consists of 17 residues. The CDR3 DNA follows: TGTGCCAGCAGCCTCGGACAGGGGGGCGTTTTGGATTCACCCCTCCACTTT. It codes for CASSLGQGGVLDSPLHF.

The chain couples TRBV7-3 to TRBJ2-1; 10 positions agree with TRBD2. Germline CDR1 and CDR2: SGHTA and FQGTGA. This CDR3 is 15 amino acids long. J lost 3 bases, V lost 1 base, and 0 bases had no gene match. The CDR3 region is CASSLRLAGYNEQFF. CDR3 coding DNA: TGTGCCAGCAGCTTAAGACTAGCGGGCTACAATGAGCAGTTCTTC. Together with reference TRBV7-3 and TRBJ2-1, the CDR3 gives the full variable domain: GAGVSQTPSNKVTEKGKYVELRCDPISGHTALYWYRQSLGQGPEFLIYFQGTGAADDSGLPNDRFFAVRPEGSVSTLKIQRTERGDSAVYLCASSLRLAGYNEQFFGPGTRLTVL.

The rearrangement joins TRBV15 to TRBJ1-1; 8 bases align to TRBD1. CDR3 length: 22 residues. CDR1 is LNHNV, CDR2 YYDKDF, per germline (reference sequence). Trimming at V came to 0 bases and at J to 2 bases, leaving 23 bases not matched to a gene. Here the CDR3 DNA reads TGTGCCACCAGCAGAGAGAAACCGGGTAGTGGGCTGACAGGGGAATTTAACACTGAAGCTTTCTTT. Encoded protein: CATSREKPGSGLTGEFNTEAFF.

This clone was seen once. This rearrangement joins TRBV11-2 to TRBJ1-6; D uncertain. The CDR3 spans 15 residues. V dropped 2 bases and J dropped 0 bases, with 5 bases sitting between them. Germline-derived CDR1 and CDR2 are SGHAT and FQNNGV. CDR3 sequence (DNA): TGTGCCAGCAGCTTAACGAGCTCCTATAATTCACCCCTCCACTTT. Translation: CASSLTSSYNSPLHF.

This clone was seen a handful of times. The CDR3 coding sequence is TGCGCCAGCAGCTTGGATGGCGGGGGGAATACAGGTGAGCAGTTCTTC. Protein: CASSLDGGGNTGEQFF. The rearrangement links TRBV5-1 to TRBJ2-1; 8 nucleotides agree with TRBD2. The V segment lost 0 bases and the J segment 9 bases; nucleotides outside the gene matches: 11. The CDR3 has 16 amino acids. Germline CDR1 and CDR2: SGHRS and YFSETQ.

The CDR3 loop reads CASSINPLAGVGLGPTDTQYF. For the CDR3, the DNA is TGTGCCAGTAGTATAAACCCACTAGCGGGAGTGGGTTTGGGGCCCACAGATACGCAGTATTTT. J is TRBJ2-3 and V is TRBV19, with 11 bases that match TRBD2. CDR1 is LNHDA and CDR2 is SQIVND in the germline V gene (reference sequence). The CDR3 totals 21 residues. V shed 2 bases and J 2 bases; nucleotides not matched to a gene: 18.

The rearrangement joins TRBV2 to TRBJ1-2; 7 bases fit TRBD1. V lost 8 bases and J lost 5; bases outside the gene matches: 11. The V gene's germline CDR1 is SNHLY and CDR2 FYNNEI. The CDR3 loop spans 14 amino acids. As DNA, the CDR3 is TGTGCCAGCGGTGGAGAGACAGGGAGTTATGGCTACACCTTC. Translation gives CASGGETGSYGYTF.

V usage is TRBV5-1 and J usage is TRBJ1-2; 8 bases are shared with TRBD1. Trimming at V came to 4 bases and at J to 4 bases, leaving 6 bases not matched to a gene. The CDR3 has 14 residues. CDR1 is SGHRS, CDR2 YFSETQ, per germline. The CDR3 nucleotides read TGCGCCAGCAGCGACGGGACAGGAGGCTATGGCTACACCTTC. It yields the protein CASSDGTGGYGYTF.

This clone was picked up a small number of times. The chain couples TRBV25-1 to TRBJ2-3; 7 bases match TRBD2. Germline V lookup: CDR1 MGHDK, CDR2 SYGVNS. This CDR3 has 17 residues. V shed 10 bases, J shed 0 bases, and the junction held 16 bases outside the gene matches. CDR3 coding DNA: TGTGCCACCCAATCAATCCTAGCGGCACCTAGCACAGATACGCAGTATTTT. This encodes CATQSILAAPSTDTQYF.

This rearrangement joins TRBV14 to TRBJ2-3; D call uncertain. Germline lookup yields CDR1 SGHDN and CDR2 FVKESK. CDR3 length: 15 amino acids. V gave up 4 bases and J gave up 1 base, with 12 bases separating them. CDR3 loop: CASSPRVKGTDTQYF. The CDR3 DNA is TGTGCCAGCAGCCCTCGGGTAAAGGGCACAGATACGCAGTATTTT.

V usage is TRBV3-1 (or the pseudogene TRBV3-2) and J usage is TRBJ1-1; 10 bases align to TRBD1. The CDR3 has 15 amino acids. Germline V gene sequence: CDR1 LGHDT, CDR2 YNNKEL (reference sequence). J was trimmed by 5 bases and V by 5 bases; bases with no gene match: 8. This CDR3 is CASSFDRGLRTEAFF. The CDR3 nucleotides read TGTGCCAGCAGCTTCGACAGGGGGCTTCGGACTGAAGCTTTCTTT.

The rearrangement joins TRBV2 to TRBJ2-5; 12 nucleotides match TRBD2. CDR3 length equals 16 residues. Germline V gene sequence: CDR1 SNHLY, CDR2 FYNNEI. The V gene end was trimmed by 5 bases and the J gene end by 5 bases; junction bases not matched to a gene: 9. In DNA form, the CDR3 reads TGTGCCAGCAGTCATAGTCCCGGGACTAGCGGGGAGACCCAGTACTTC. It codes for CASSHSPGTSGETQYF.

V usage is TRBV5-4 and J usage is TRBJ2-1; 12 positions agree with TRBD2. The CDR3 runs to 15 residues. V lost 2 bases, J lost 8 bases, and 5 bases stayed unmatched. The germline CDR1 and CDR2 sequences are SGHNT and YYREEE (reference sequence). CDR3 sequence reads: CASSFPTSGSYEQFF. CDR3 in DNA: TGTGCCAGCAGCTTCCCGACTAGCGGGAGCTATGAGCAGTTCTTC.

In this sample, this clone turned up a few times. CDR3 region: CASSPPDSIYGYTF. The DNA for the CDR3 is TGTGCCAGCAGCCCCCCGGACAGTATCTATGGCTACACCTTC. The J gene is TRBJ1-2, the V gene TRBV3-1 (or the pseudogene TRBV3-2); a possible D gene is TRBD1 (6 bases). The CDR3 covers 14 residues. V was cut by 4 bases and J by 4 bases, with 13 bases left in between. Germline CDR1 and CDR2: LGHDT and YNNKEL (reference sequence).

V is TRBV19 and J is TRBJ1-6; TRBD1 matches at 9 bases. CDR1 and CDR2 (germline): LNHDA, SQIVND (reference sequence). Unmatched junction bases numbered 8, after V lost 5 bases and J lost 9 bases. The CDR3 runs to 15 residues. The CDR3 DNA is TGTGCCAGTAGTCCACAGGGGGCGCGTGGTTCACCCCTCCACTTT. This translates into CASSPQGARGSPLHF.

This clone was counted a single time. This chain joins TRBV7-2 and TRBJ1-5; perhaps TRBD1 as D (5 bases). There are 14 residues in the CDR3. Germline V gene lookup returns CDR1 SGHTA and CDR2 FQGNSA. The germline V and J ends were trimmed by 5 bases and 6 bases, with 14 bases remaining between them. The DNA of the CDR3 is TGTGCCAGCAGCCCGATCCGGGGGTCTCAGCCCCAGCATTTT. This translates into CASSPIRGSQPQHF.

This clone was recorded a few times. This chain uses TRBV5-6 with TRBJ2-1; D unresolved. This CDR3 is built from 11 residues. Germline CDR1 and CDR2: SGHDT and YYEEEE. V lost 3 bases to trimming and J lost 4 bases, with 2 bases between them. The CDR3 region has the DNA TGTGCCAGCAGCTCATACAATGAGCAGTTCTTC. This gives the protein CASSSYNEQFF.

The CDR3, as DNA: TGTGCCAGTAGTATATCGGGGGGCTCCTATAATTCACCCCTCCACTTT. This sequence encodes CASSISGGSYNSPLHF. The V gene is TRBV19, the J gene TRBJ1-6; perhaps TRBD1 as D (5 bases). This CDR3 spans 16 amino acids. V shed 2 bases and J shed 0 bases, with 8 bases lying between them. Germline V CDR1 and CDR2: LNHDA, SQIVND (reference sequence).

This chain uses TRBV5-1 with TRBJ1-3, with 9 positions matching TRBD1. CDR3 length equals 17 residues. Germline CDR1 reads SGHRS; CDR2 reads YFSETQ. Trimming took 0 bases from V and 0 from J; bases not matched to a gene: 4. Here the CDR3 DNA reads TGCGCCAGCAGCTTGGATACAGGGGGCCTCTCTGGAAACACCATATATTTT. Encoded protein: CASSLDTGGLSGNTIYF. The entire variable domain, with the rest obtained from reference TRBV5-1 and TRBJ1-3, is as follows: KAGVTQTPRYLIKTRGQQVTLSCSPISGHRSVSWYQQTPGQGLQFLFEYFSETQRNKGNFPGRFSGRQFSNSRSEMNVSTLELGDSALYLCASSLDTGGLSGNTIYFGEGSWLTVV.

The gene calls are TRBV5-1 and TRBJ1-2; perhaps TRBD1 as D (6 bases). The germline V gene encodes CDR1 SGHRS and CDR2 YFSETQ. V dropped 4 bases and J dropped 0 bases, with 16 bases sitting between them. CDR3 length: 16 residues. The CDR3 DNA sequence: TGCGCCAGCAGCGGGGGGGCATGGACATCTAACTATGGCTACACCTTC. Its translation: CASSGGAWTSNYGYTF.

The gene calls are TRBV6-5 and TRBJ1-5; tentatively, D is TRBD1 (5 bases). With 2 bases removed from V and 6 bases from J, the gap between germline ends came to 8 bases. Germline-derived CDR1 and CDR2 are MNHEY and SVGAGI. The CDR3 is 13 residues long. Here the CDR3 reads CASSYAQGQPQHF. The CDR3 coding sequence is TGTGCCAGCAGTTACGCGCAGGGTCAGCCCCAGCATTTT.

The J gene is TRBJ1-6, the V gene TRBV29-1; D possibly corresponds to TRBD1 (6 bases). The germline CDR1 and CDR2 sequences are SQVTM and ANQGSEA. Trimming left V 6 bases short and J 4 bases short, with 13 bases between. CDR3 length: 14 residues. CDR3 loop: CSVATGPYNSPLHF. The CDR3 region has the DNA TGCAGCGTCGCGACAGGCCCATATAATTCACCCCTCCACTTT.

The CDR3 here is CASTQRTGVTEAFF. In DNA form, the CDR3 reads TGTGCCAGCACCCAAAGGACAGGGGTCACTGAAGCTTTCTTT. The V call is TRBV6-5, the J call TRBJ1-1; TRBD1 matches at 9 bases. CDR1 and CDR2 from the germline V gene are MNHEY and SVGAGI. The J segment lost 4 bases and the V segment lost 7 bases, leaving 7 bases of the junction unmatched. The CDR3 totals 14 residues.

CDR3 nucleotides: TGTGCCACCAGCAGAGATCAATCAGGGGGCAAGACCCAGCATTTT. It codes for CATSRDQSGGKTQHF. This chain links TRBV15 with TRBJ1-5; 8 positions agree with TRBD1. The V gene end was trimmed by 0 bases and the J gene end by 11 bases; junction bases not matched to a gene: 9. Germline CDR1 and CDR2: LNHNV and YYDKDF (reference sequence). The CDR3 extends over 15 amino acids.